The clone carrying this T cell receptor (beta chain) was seen ten or more times. This entry comes from a study of T cells in Graves' hyperthyroidism and ophthalmopathy. Germline lookup yields CDR1 LNHDA and CDR2 SQIVND (reference sequence). CDR3 length: 14 amino acids. With 7 bases clipped from V and 5 bases from J, the junction kept 4 bases outside the gene matches. Criteria for exclusion of patients were uncontrolled infection, other autoimmune disease, pregnancy or lactation. Every diagnosis used clinical symptoms, serum thyroxine and TRAb, thyroid ultrasound and orbital computed tomography. Amplified TCR beta CDR3 regions came from RNA transcripts. The HTBI set primed first-round TCR CDR3 RT-PCR. TCRdb ran MiXCR on the multiplex PCR reads and lists one entry per CDR3 protein. The repertoire has over 250,000 distinct CDR3 sequences, less than 30% of them found once; the top ten carry approximately 25%.

The J gene is TRBJ2-4, the V gene TRBV19; 11 bases map to TRBD1. The sequence derives from a man between 40 and 49 years old with Graves' hyperthyroidism that later progressed to Graves' ophthalmopathy. The specimen sequenced was blood. CDR3 sequence (DNA): TGTGCCAGTACCGGACAGGGGGCACAAAACATTCAGTACTTC. Amino acid sequence: CASTGQGAQNIQYF. Looking up the rest from reference TRBV19 and TRBJ2-4 gives the full variable domain: DGGITQSPKYLFRKEGQNVTLSCEQNLNHDAMYWYRQDPGQGLRLIYYSQIVNDFQKGDIAEGYSVSREKKESFPLTVTSAQKNPTAFYLCASTGQGAQNIQYFGAGTRLSVL.